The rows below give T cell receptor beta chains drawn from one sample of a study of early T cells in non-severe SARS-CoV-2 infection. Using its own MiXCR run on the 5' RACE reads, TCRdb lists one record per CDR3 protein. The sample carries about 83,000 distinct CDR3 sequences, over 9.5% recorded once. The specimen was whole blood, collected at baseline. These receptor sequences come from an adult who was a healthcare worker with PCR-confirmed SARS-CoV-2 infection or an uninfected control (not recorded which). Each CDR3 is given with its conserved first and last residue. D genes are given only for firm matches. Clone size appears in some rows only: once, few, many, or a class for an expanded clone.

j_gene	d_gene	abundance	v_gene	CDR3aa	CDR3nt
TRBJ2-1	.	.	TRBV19	CASSIDGGDYNEQFF	TGTGCCAGTAGTATAGATGGGGGAGACTACAATGAGCAGTTCTTC
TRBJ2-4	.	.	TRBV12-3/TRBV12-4	CASKLHLGVIQYF	TGTGCCAGCAAACTGCACCTCGGGGTAATTCAGTACTTC
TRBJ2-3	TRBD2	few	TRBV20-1	CSARGRDYSSTDTQYF	TGCAGTGCTAGAGGCCGGGACTACTCTAGCACAGATACGCAGTATTTT
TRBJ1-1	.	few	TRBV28	CVSRENTEAFF	TGTGTCAGTAGGGAGAACACTGAAGCTTTCTTT
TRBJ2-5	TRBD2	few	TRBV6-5	CASSYGLAGGLGPETQYF	TGTGCCAGCAGTTACGGTCTAGCGGGAGGTCTCGGCCCAGAGACCCAGTACTTC
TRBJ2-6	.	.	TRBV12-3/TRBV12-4	CASSLSGSGANVLTF	TGTGCCAGCAGTTTGTCAGGGTCTGGGGCCAACGTCCTGACTTTC
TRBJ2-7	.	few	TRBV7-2	CASSKRDFYEQYF	TGTGCCAGCAGCAAAAGGGACTTTTACGAGCAGTACTTC
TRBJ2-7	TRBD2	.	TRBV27	CASSRGLAGASYEQYF	TGTGCCAGCAGCCGTGGGTTAGCGGGGGCGTCCTACGAGCAGTACTTC
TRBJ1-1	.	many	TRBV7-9	CASSLGQSNTEAFF	TGTGCCAGCAGCTTAGGACAGTCGAACACTGAAGCTTTCTTT
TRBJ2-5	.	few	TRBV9	CASSEPRETQYF	TGTGCCAGCAGCGAACCCCGAGAGACCCAGTACTTC